Reported below is one TCR beta chain. What it binds is not known. This sample is drawn from a study of blood T cells in healthy people across ages. Study-wide findings and caveats: The fall in TCR beta diversity per million T cells was roughly linear with age.

A J-beta primer mix and a sample-barcoded 5' primer were used in a second PCR of roughly 6 to 11 cycles. TCRdb analysed the 5' RACE reads with MiXCR anew, one entry per CDR3 protein. This table has fewer than 800,000 distinct CDR3 sequences, about half appearing once. Healthy Caucasian individuals from Russia aged about 6 to 100 were enrolled as donors. Isolated PBMCs totaled at least 6.5 million in each sample. The CDR3 sequence is 14 residues long. Trimming at V came to 11 bases and at J to 6 bases, leaving 9 bases not matched to a gene. Germline-derived CDR1 and CDR2 are ENHRY and SYGVKD. The gene calls are TRBV10-3 and TRBJ2-2, with TRBD2 identical over 10 bases. The sequence was obtained from a woman aged 55-69 years in good health. Sequenced material: blood. In nucleotides, the CDR3 is TGTGCCGTCTCTACTAGCGGGGTAGCCGGGGAGCTGTTTTTT. Translating it yields CAVSTSGVAGELFF.